Following are 10 T cell receptor beta chains from one sample sequenced in a study of tissue T cells after allogeneic stem cell transplantation. Method: immunoSEQ multiplex PCR; TCRdb's copy keeps in-frame clones and lacks some. The table includes roughly 50,000 clones, roughly 73% detected once. Sequencing was carried out using sorted cells pooled from one or two spleens. These receptors all come from a pool of C57BL/6 mice in good health.

Regarding this clone: Gene names are the mouse ones. The observed sequence ends 1 residue before the CDR3 terminus, with the missing tail filled in from the germline J gene. The chain is built from TRBV13-2 and TRBJ2-2; maybe TRBD2 (6 bases). The CDR3 is 14 residues long. Germline V gene data show CDR1 as NNHNN and CDR2 as SYGAGS (reference sequence). Trimming pared 0 bases from V and 4 bases from J, leaving 7 bases between. Incomplete CDR3 DNA: TGTGCCAGCGGTGATGCTGGGGTCACCGGGCAGCTCTAC. It is translated as CASGDAGVTGQLY. The entire CDR3 is CASGDAGVTGQLYF.

Only a few counts were recorded for this clone. Gene labels here are mouse ones. Read sequence stops 1 residue before the CDR3 end, and the germline J gene provides the missing end. Other DNA sequences of this sample code for an identical CDR3. This chain connects TRBV3 to TRBJ2-7, with D unclear. The germline V gene has CDR1 SNHLY and CDR2 FYNGKV (reference sequence). V gave up 1 base and J gave up 3 bases, with 4 bases separating them. The CDR3 is made up of 12 amino acids. The CDR3 DNA, read in part, is TGTGCCAGCAGCTTAGAAGGCTATGAACAGTAC. The encoded protein is CASSLEGYEQY. The CDR3 reads in full as CASSLEGYEQYF.

This clone was counted a few times. Gene names follow the mouse nomenclature. The missing CDR3 end, 1 residue past where the read stops, is filled in from the germline J gene. The sample carries other DNA sequences with the same CDR3. J is TRBJ2-7 and V is TRBV3; D not resolved. This CDR3 region has 12 residues. Germline V gene sequence: CDR1 SNHLY, CDR2 FYNGKV (reference sequence). Trimming shortened V by 5 bases and J by 0 bases, and 5 bases separated the two germline ends. The DNA read from the CDR3 is TGTGCCAGCAGCCCCGGCTCCTATGAACAGTAC. Translating gives CASSPGSYEQY. The whole CDR3 protein is CASSPGSYEQYF. Looking up the rest from reference TRBV3 and TRBJ2-7 gives the full variable domain: GPKVLQIPSHQIIDMGQMVTLNCDPVSNHLYFYWYKQILGQQMEFLVNFYNGKVMEKSKLFKDQFSVERPDGSYFTLKIQPTALEDSAVYFCASSPGSYEQYFGPGTRLTVL.

As concerns this clone: Germline and genes: mouse. The CDR3 is cut off 1 residue early in the read; its end comes from the germline J gene. The chain carries TRBV26 and TRBJ1-4; 7 positions agree with TRBD1. Germline V CDR1 and CDR2: KGHPV, FQNQEV (reference sequence). V lost 5 bases, J lost 1 base, and 4 bases stayed unmatched. This CDR3 region has 15 residues. CDR3 DNA (partial): TGTGCCAGCAGTACAGGGGCCTATTCCAACGAAAGATTATTT. It is translated as CASSTGAYSNERLF. The whole CDR3 is CASSTGAYSNERLFF.

Concerning this clone itself: Gene names are the mouse ones. The read terminates 1 residue before the CDR3 end, so the remaining end is supplied by the germline J gene. The genes are TRBV13-3 and TRBJ2-7; TRBD2 matches at 8 bases. Germline CDR1 NNHDY, CDR2 SYVADS. The CDR3 has 14 residues. The J segment lost 1 base and the V segment lost 1 base, leaving 1 base of the junction unmatched. The CDR3 protein is CASSDNWGSYEQYF. The CDR3 bases that were read are TGTGCCAGCAGTGATAACTGGGGGTCCTATGAACAGTAC.

This clone was observed a single time. The genes and germline here are from mouse. The read finishes 1 residue shy of the CDR3 end, and the germline J gene is used to complete it. The chain combines TRBV13-1 with TRBJ2-2; D remains unclear. Germline V lookup: CDR1 NSHNY, CDR2 SYGAGN. The CDR3 runs 13 residues. V was trimmed by 2 bases and J by 3 bases, leaving 5 bases between them. The CDR3 DNA, read in part, is TGTGCCAGCAGTGACCTAGACACCGGGCAGCTCTAC. Protein sequence: CASSDLDTGQLY. The full CDR3 is CASSDLDTGQLYF.

On this clone: Gene names and germline refer to mouse. The sequence runs out 1 residue before the end of the CDR3; the remainder is reconstructed from the germline J gene. The same CDR3 is also encoded by other DNA sequences in this sample. The V gene is TRBV13-1, the J gene TRBJ2-1, with 8 bases identical to TRBD2. The V gene's germline CDR1 is NSHNY and CDR2 SYGAGN. V was clipped by 2 bases and J by 1 base; unmatched bases: 2. This CDR3 contains 15 residues. The CDR3 sequence is CASSDPGGNYAEQFF. The CDR3 bases that were read are TGTGCCAGCAGTGACCCTGGGGGGAACTATGCTGAGCAGTTC.

This clone showed up just a few times. The gene names here belong to mouse. The read finishes 1 residue shy of the CDR3 end, and the germline J gene is used to complete it. The chain is built from TRBV23 and TRBJ1-3. CDR1 is KGHTA, CDR2 FQNQQP, per germline. The CDR3 extends over 14 amino acids. The CDR3 bases that were read are TGCTCCAGCAGTCAAGCGGGGACTGGAAATACGCTCTAT. It codes for CSSSQAGTGNTLY. The whole CDR3 sequence reads CSSSQAGTGNTLYF.

About this clone itself: The genes and germline here are from mouse. Coverage ceases 1 residue before the CDR3 finishes, and the germline J gene fills in the end. The chain has TRBV19 and TRBJ2-4; D is unresolved. CDR3 length equals 14 residues. Germline CDR1 FNHDT, CDR2 SITEND (reference sequence). V was clipped by 4 bases and J by 0 bases, with 9 bases between them. CDR3: CASSPDISQNTLYF. CDR3 DNA (partial): TGTGCCAGCAGTCCCGACATTAGTCAAAACACCTTGTAC. The full variable domain, completed using reference TRBV19 and TRBJ2-4, is GGIITQTPKFLIGQEGQKLTLKCQQNFNHDTMYWYRQDSGKGLRLIYYSITENDLQKGDLSEGYDASREKKSSFSLTVTSAQKNEMAVFLCASSPDISQNTLYFGAGTRLSVL.

As to this clone: The germline and genes are mouse ones. The sequenced fragment ends 1 residue before the CDR3 boundary, so the rest is inferred from the germline J gene. The chain carries TRBV13-2 and TRBJ2-3; weak D call: TRBD2 (6 bases). Germline V gives CDR1 NNHNN, CDR2 SYGAGS (reference sequence). The length of the CDR3 is 14 residues. V lost 1 base and J lost 6, with 12 bases in between. The part of the CDR3 DNA that was read is TGTGCCAGCGGTGATCCTGGGGTCGCGGAAACGCTGTAT. It yields the protein CASGDPGVAETLY. The whole CDR3 sequence is CASGDPGVAETLYF.